The next 27 T cell receptor beta chains were all read from a single sample in a study of sequential checkpoint blockade in melanoma. The assay was immunoSEQ multiplex PCR, and TCRdb's table has in-frame clones only and misses some. The sample has 35,000 to 40,000 clones, 30% to 40% seen once. Treatment described: randomized to nivolumab then ipilimumab (arm A) or the reverse (arm B). Specimen: tumor tissue (inferred from file names), collected from a patient given nivolumab and ipilimumab in sequence. The origin of the receptors is a human donor with melanoma.

The gene calls are TRBV5-1 and TRBJ2-1, with 12 bases fitting TRBD2. The V gene end was trimmed by 5 bases and the J gene end by 6 bases; junction bases not matched to a gene: 6. The CDR3 is 15 residues long. Germline V gene data show CDR1 as SGHRS and CDR2 as YFSETQ. DNA for the CDR3: TGCGCCAGCAGATCCGGGACTAGCGGGTCCAATGAGCAGTTCTTC. Its protein is CASRSGTSGSNEQFF.

In this sample, this clone turned up many times. The chain recombines TRBV11-3 with TRBJ2-5; D possibly uses TRBD1 or TRBD2 (6 bases each). V was cut by 2 bases and J by 0 bases, with 13 bases left in between. Germline V gene data show CDR1 as SGHNT and CDR2 as YENEEA. The CDR3 consists of 16 residues. The CDR3 DNA sequence: TGTGCCAGCAGCTTAAAACGGGGGCTTTACCAAGAGACCCAGTACTTC. It specifies CASSLKRGLYQETQYF.

CDR3 sequence: CASSFGGSGNEQYF. Here the CDR3 DNA reads TGTGCCAGCAGTTTTGGGGGCTCTGGCAACGAGCAGTACTTC. V and J are TRBV28 and TRBJ2-7, with TRBD1 as a possible D gene (6 bases). The V end lost 3 bases, the J end lost 5 bases, and 14 bases lay between the germline ends. This CDR3 is built from 14 residues. Germline values: CDR1 MDHEN, CDR2 SYDVKM.

The V and J genes are TRBV5-1 and TRBJ2-4; D is tentatively TRBD1 or TRBD2 (5 bases each). The CDR3 runs to 15 residues. CDR1 is SGHRS, CDR2 YFSETQ, per germline. Trimming stripped 4 bases from V and 0 bases from J, with 11 bases between. In nucleotides, the CDR3 is TGCGCCAGCAGCAGAGGGGACGTAGCCAAAAACATTCAGTACTTC. Amino acid sequence: CASSRGDVAKNIQYF.

The chain employs TRBV11-3 and TRBJ2-7; 11 bases match TRBD1. This CDR3 has 14 amino acids. Trimming cost V 5 bases and J 6 bases; bases outside gene matches: 6. The germline CDR1 and CDR2 sequences are SGHNT and YENEEA. The DNA for the CDR3 is TGTGCCAGCAGCCCCGGGACAGGGGGGTCCGAGCAGTACTTC. It specifies CASSPGTGGSEQYF.

This clone occurred a few times. The rearrangement uses TRBV6-8 and TRBJ1-5; D remains ambiguous. Germline V gene lookup returns CDR1 MNHGY and CDR2 SAAAGT. V lost 5 bases and J 2 bases, leaving 7 bases between the germline ends. CDR3 size: 13 residues. CDR3 nucleotide sequence: TGTGCCAGCAGTGCGACCCGCAATCAGCCCCAGCATTTT. Translating it yields CASSATRNQPQHF.

A few counts support this clone. V and J are TRBV19 and TRBJ1-1; 9 bases are a match to TRBD1. V shed 5 bases, J shed 3 bases, and the junction held 4 bases outside the gene matches. CDR1 and CDR2 (germline): LNHDA, SQIVND (reference sequence). This CDR3 is 14 amino acids long. The DNA for the CDR3 is TGTGCCAGTAGTTTGGGACAGGGTTACACTGAAGCTTTCTTT. Residues: CASSLGQGYTEAFF.

This clone appeared a few times. The chain uses TRBV11-3 and TRBJ2-3, with 7 bases lining up with TRBD1. The CDR3 covers 14 residues. V lost 5 bases, J lost 2 bases, and 4 bases stayed unmatched. Germline values: CDR1 SGHNT, CDR2 YENEEA. The CDR3 DNA follows: TGTGCCAGCAGCCAGGGACAGATCACAGATACGCAGTATTTT. Amino acids: CASSQGQITDTQYF.

A few counts support this clone. The J gene is TRBJ1-6, the V gene TRBV28; D unclear. V shed 2 bases and J shed 10 bases, with 15 bases lying between them. The CDR3 sequence is 15 residues long. The germline gives CDR1 MDHEN, CDR2 SYDVKM. The CDR3 nucleotides are TGTGCCAGCAGTTTAGCGGATCGGACGGTGTCACCCCTCCACTTT. Amino acid sequence: CASSLADRTVSPLHF.

This clone was counted ten times or more. The chain joins TRBV11-3 to TRBJ2-5, with no clear D. Germline V lookup: CDR1 SGHNT, CDR2 YENEEA. Between the trimmed V and J ends, which lost 2 bases and 4 bases, there was a span of 14 bases. The CDR3 covers 15 residues. The CDR3 sequence is CASSLSEQPIETQYF. CDR3 DNA sequence: TGTGCCAGCAGCTTATCGGAGCAACCCATAGAGACCCAGTACTTC.

This chain uses TRBV6-8 with TRBJ2-1, with 11 bases fitting TRBD2. The germline V gene encodes CDR1 MNHGY and CDR2 SAAAGT. CDR3 size: 15 residues. Trimming at V came to 7 bases and at J to 4 bases, leaving 6 bases not matched to a gene. CDR3 nucleotides: TGTGCCAGCAACCGACTAGCGGGAAAATACAATGAGCAGTTCTTC. This encodes CASNRLAGKYNEQFF.

This CDR3 is CAWSRDRLYEQYF. The CDR3 DNA is TGTGCCTGGTCCCGGGACAGGCTTTACGAGCAGTACTTC. The chain recombines TRBV30 with TRBJ2-7; 8 positions agree with TRBD1. Trimming took 5 bases from V and 4 from J; bases not matched to a gene: 7. CDR3 length: 13 residues. Germline V lookup: CDR1 GTSNPN, CDR2 SVGIG (reference sequence).

CDR3 sequence reads: CASSLGLAGGPTSYEQYF. CDR3 DNA: TGTGCCAGCAGCTTGGGACTAGCGGGGGGCCCGACCTCCTACGAGCAGTACTTC. The chain joins TRBV11-3 to TRBJ2-7; 15 bases line up with TRBD2. The ends lost 3 bases at V and 0 bases at J; junction bases unmatched: 6. There are 18 residues in the CDR3. Germline assignment: CDR1 SGHNT and CDR2 YENEEA.

This chain joins TRBV6-8 and TRBJ2-7; 8 bases line up with TRBD2. This CDR3 is 13 amino acids long. The trim removed 6 bases at V and 5 bases at J, leaving 6 bases unmatched. Per germline, CDR1 MNHGY and CDR2 SAAAGT. This CDR3 is CASRRFSGDEQYF. The DNA for the CDR3 is TGTGCCAGCAGGCGGTTTAGCGGGGACGAGCAGTACTTC.

The chain is built from TRBV30 and TRBJ2-1, with no clear D. CDR1 is GTSNPN and CDR2 is SVGIG in the germline V gene (reference sequence). CDR3 length: 11 amino acids. V lost 1 base, J lost 7 bases, and 5 bases lay in between. The CDR3 protein is CAWSGGNEQFF. The CDR3 nucleotides read TGTGCCTGGAGTGGTGGGAATGAGCAGTTCTTC.

J is TRBJ1-5 and V is TRBV18; the D is unclear. The V end was cut by 3 bases, the J end by 7 bases, with 25 bases between. The CDR3 length is 18 residues. The germline CDR1 and CDR2 sequences are KGHSH and LQKENI. The CDR3 here is CASSPFFEITGVEQPQHF. CDR3 coding DNA: TGTGCCAGCTCACCTTTTTTTGAAATAACCGGGGTTGAACAGCCCCAGCATTTT.

In this sample, this clone turned up a few times. The J gene is TRBJ1-4, the V gene TRBV19; 9 bases align to TRBD1. Unmatched junction bases numbered 6, after V lost 6 bases and J lost 7 bases. Per germline, CDR1 LNHDA and CDR2 SQIVND (reference sequence). There are 14 residues in the CDR3. This chain's CDR3 is CASRSQGAVEKLFF. The CDR3 DNA follows: TGTGCCAGTAGATCACAGGGGGCGGTTGAAAAACTGTTTTTT.

J is TRBJ2-7 and V is TRBV6-8, with D hard to call. The CDR3 is 14 amino acids. Germline CDR1 MNHGY, CDR2 SAAAGT. Deletions cut 0 bases from V and 5 bases from J, with 11 bases between. This CDR3 is CASSYSFSRNEQYF. The CDR3 DNA follows: TGTGCCAGCAGTTACTCATTTTCCAGGAACGAGCAGTACTTC.

The V and J genes are TRBV5-1 and TRBJ1-6, with a weak D call TRBD1 (5 bases). The V gene's germline CDR1 is SGHRS and CDR2 YFSETQ. This CDR3 is 17 amino acids long. Trimming took off 4 bases at V and 5 bases at J, with 19 bases between the two ends. The CDR3 region is CASSDLGQPKNNSPLHF. As DNA, the CDR3 is TGCGCCAGCAGCGACTTGGGGCAACCGAAAAATAATTCACCCCTCCACTTT.

The table lists this clone with a few counts. The chain has TRBV12-5 and TRBJ1-1; 8 nucleotides line up with TRBD1. Germline trimming cut 7 bases from V and 8 bases from J; bases unmatched to any gene: 9. Germline loops: CDR1 LGHNT, CDR2 FRNRAP. The CDR3 runs 13 residues. The CDR3 coding sequence is TGTGCTAGTGCCCGGGCAGGGGGCAGCGAAGCTTTCTTT. Protein: CASARAGGSEAFF.

The V gene is TRBV5-1, the J gene TRBJ2-7, with 9 bases fitting TRBD1. The trim removed 2 bases at V and 6 bases at J, leaving 9 bases unmatched. CDR1 and CDR2 (germline): SGHRS, YFSETQ. The CDR3 is 15 amino acids. The CDR3 DNA reads TGCGCCAGCAGCTTCGGACAGGGGTTTTCAACCGAGCAGTACTTC. As protein: CASSFGQGFSTEQYF.

This clone turned up a few times. V usage is TRBV6-8 and J usage is TRBJ1-1; TRBD1 matches at 9 bases. The CDR3 totals 17 residues. The J segment lost 8 bases and the V segment lost 2 bases, leaving 15 bases of the junction unmatched. Germline V gene lookup returns CDR1 MNHGY and CDR2 SAAAGT. CDR3 bases: TGTGCCAGCAGTTACCGATTCCCGGGACAGGGAGCGAACGAAGCTTTCTTT. This codes for CASSYRFPGQGANEAFF.

The chain is built from TRBV1 and TRBJ1-2; the D call of TRBD1 is as the table states it, not checked on the DNA. TRBV1 has pseudogene status. The CDR3 is made up of 13 amino acids. The CDR3 sequence is CASSQRDRGGYTF. DNA of the CDR3: TGCGCCAGCAGCCAGAGGGACAGAGGGGGCTACACCTTC.

The chain uses TRBV19 and TRBJ1-3; maybe TRBD1 (6 bases). The V end lost 6 bases, the J end lost 5 bases, and 17 bases lay between the germline ends. Germline CDR1 reads LNHDA; CDR2 reads SQIVND (reference sequence). The CDR3 consists of 15 residues. DNA of the CDR3: TGTGCCAGTAGCCCGCCTGACAGGAACAGAAACACCATATATTTT. It translates to CASSPPDRNRNTIYF.

This clone showed up just a few times. The J gene is TRBJ2-2, the V gene TRBV6-8; D perhaps matches TRBD2 (5 bases). V was pared by 6 bases and J by 5 bases, with 10 bases between. The CDR3 spans 13 residues. Germline V gene lookup returns CDR1 MNHGY and CDR2 SAAAGT. This CDR3 reads CASSASGTGELFF. CDR3 DNA: TGTGCCAGCAGCGCCTCGGGGACCGGGGAGCTGTTTTTT.

This clone was observed a few times. The rearrangement links TRBV28 to TRBJ1-5; D not certain. The V end was cut by 7 bases, the J end by 8 bases, with 15 bases between. Germline CDR1 and CDR2: MDHEN and SYDVKM. The CDR3 contains 13 residues. The CDR3 region is CASTRTVFKPQHF. DNA of the CDR3: TGTGCCAGCACCCGGACTGTTTTTAAGCCCCAGCATTTT.

This clone was seen a few times. The chain joins TRBV6-8 to TRBJ1-2, with 7 bases fitting TRBD1. V gave up 5 bases and J gave up 7 bases; unmatched junction bases: 16. CDR1 and CDR2 (germline): MNHGY, SAAAGT. CDR3 length equals 16 residues. CDR3 sequence (DNA): TGTGCCAGCAGTGTGTCAGGGGGTCCCCTTTCCGGTGGCTACACCTTC. Translation gives CASSVSGGPLSGGYTF.